This T cell receptor beta chain was documented in a study of shared clonotypes between healthy human individuals. TCRdb keeps only in-frame clones here, not all; method: immunoSEQ multiplex PCR. The sample lists fewer than 850,000 clones, more than 70% occurring once. V gave up 4 bases and J gave up 4 bases; unmatched junction bases: 8. The CDR3 is 15 residues long. Germline V gene data show CDR1 as SGHDT and CDR2 as YYEEEE. This sequence joins TRBV5-6 and TRBJ1-1; 9 bases fit TRBD1. The source is a woman aged 25-40 years in good health. Sequenced input: memory CD4+ T cells sorted from blood. This sample's subset: CD45RA-negative fraction. The CDR3 bases are TGTGCCAGCAGCCTCATCTCGACAGGGGGCACTGAAGCTTTCTTT. Translating it yields CASSLISTGGTEAFF.